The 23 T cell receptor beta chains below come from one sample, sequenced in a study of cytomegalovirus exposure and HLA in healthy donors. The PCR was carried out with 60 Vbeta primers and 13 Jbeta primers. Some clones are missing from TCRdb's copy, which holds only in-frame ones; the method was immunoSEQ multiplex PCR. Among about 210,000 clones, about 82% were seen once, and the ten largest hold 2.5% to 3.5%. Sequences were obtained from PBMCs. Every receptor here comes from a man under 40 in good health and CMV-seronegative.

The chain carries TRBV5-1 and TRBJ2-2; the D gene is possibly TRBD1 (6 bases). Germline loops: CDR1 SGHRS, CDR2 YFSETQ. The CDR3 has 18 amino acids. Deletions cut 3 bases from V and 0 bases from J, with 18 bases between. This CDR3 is CASSSWGRQVANTGELFF. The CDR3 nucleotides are TGCGCCAGCAGCTCGTGGGGGCGGCAGGTCGCGAACACCGGGGAGCTGTTTTTT.

The CDR3 spells CASRGGVREKLFF. CDR3 sequence (DNA): TGTGCCAGCAGAGGCGGGGTCAGGGAAAAACTGTTTTTT. The rearrangement links TRBV2 to TRBJ1-4; D is unresolved. The V end lost 6 bases, the J end lost 8 bases, and 13 bases lay between the germline ends. There are 13 residues in the CDR3. In germline, CDR1 is SNHLY, CDR2 FYNNEI.

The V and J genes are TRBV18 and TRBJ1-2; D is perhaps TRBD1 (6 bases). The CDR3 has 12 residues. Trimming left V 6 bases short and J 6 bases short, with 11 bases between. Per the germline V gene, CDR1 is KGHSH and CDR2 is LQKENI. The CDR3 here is CASSLQGDGYTF. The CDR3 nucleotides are TGTGCCAGCTCGCTACAGGGAGATGGCTACACCTTC.

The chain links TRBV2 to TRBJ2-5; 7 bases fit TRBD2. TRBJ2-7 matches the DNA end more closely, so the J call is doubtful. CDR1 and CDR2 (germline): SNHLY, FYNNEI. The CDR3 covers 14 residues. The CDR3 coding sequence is TGTGCCAGCAGTGGCGGGGGACCCACCTACGAGCAGTACTTC. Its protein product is CASSGGGPTYEQYF.

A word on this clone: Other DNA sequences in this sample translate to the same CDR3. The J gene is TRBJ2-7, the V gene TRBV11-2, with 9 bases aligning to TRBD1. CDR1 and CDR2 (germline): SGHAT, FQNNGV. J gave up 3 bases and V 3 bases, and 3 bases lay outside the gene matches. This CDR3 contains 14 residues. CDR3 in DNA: TGTGCCAGCAGCTTTGGGACAGGGAGCTACGAGCAGTACTTC. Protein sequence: CASSFGTGSYEQYF.

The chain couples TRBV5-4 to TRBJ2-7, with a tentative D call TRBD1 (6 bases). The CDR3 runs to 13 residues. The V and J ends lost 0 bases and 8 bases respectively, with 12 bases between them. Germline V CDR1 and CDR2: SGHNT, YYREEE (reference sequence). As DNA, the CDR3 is TGTGCCAGCAGCTTGGCAGGGGCGGAACAGCAGTACTTC. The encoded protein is CASSLAGAEQQYF. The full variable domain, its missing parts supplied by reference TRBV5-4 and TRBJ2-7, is ETGVTQSPTHLIKTRGQQVTLRCSSQSGHNTVSWYQQALGQGPQFIFQYYREEENGRGNFPPRFSGLQFPNYSSELNVNALELDDSALYLCASSLAGAEQQYFGPGTRLTVT.

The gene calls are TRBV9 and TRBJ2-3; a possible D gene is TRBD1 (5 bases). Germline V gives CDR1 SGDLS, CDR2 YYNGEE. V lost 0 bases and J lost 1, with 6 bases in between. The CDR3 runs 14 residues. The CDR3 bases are TGTGCCAGCAGCGTAGAAGGGGGCACAGATACGCAGTATTTT. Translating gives CASSVEGGTDTQYF.

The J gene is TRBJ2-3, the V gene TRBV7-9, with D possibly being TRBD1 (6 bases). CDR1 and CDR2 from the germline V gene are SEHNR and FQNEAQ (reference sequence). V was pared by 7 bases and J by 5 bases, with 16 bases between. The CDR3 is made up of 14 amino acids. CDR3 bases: TGTGCCAGCATTTCATCCTTACAGGGAGATACGCAGTATTTT. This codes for CASISSLQGDTQYF. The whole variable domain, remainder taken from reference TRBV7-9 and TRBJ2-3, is DTGVSQNPRHKITKRGQNVTFRCDPISEHNRLYWYRQTLGQGPEFLTYFQNEAQLEKSRLLSDRFSAERPKGSFSTLEIQRTEQGDSAMYLCASISSLQGDTQYFGPGTRLTVL.

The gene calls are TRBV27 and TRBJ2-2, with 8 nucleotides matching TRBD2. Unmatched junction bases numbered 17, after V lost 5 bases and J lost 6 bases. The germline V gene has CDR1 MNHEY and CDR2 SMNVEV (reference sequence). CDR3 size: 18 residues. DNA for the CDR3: TGTGCCAGCAGTCCCCAAGCTTGGCGGGGGGTTACTGCCGGGGAGCTGTTTTTT. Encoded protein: CASSPQAWRGVTAGELFF.

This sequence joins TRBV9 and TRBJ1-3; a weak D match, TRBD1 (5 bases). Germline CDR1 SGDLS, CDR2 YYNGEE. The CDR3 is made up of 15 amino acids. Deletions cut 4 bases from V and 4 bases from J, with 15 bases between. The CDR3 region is CASSPFGGEGNTIYF. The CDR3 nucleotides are TGTGCCAGCAGCCCCTTCGGGGGGGAGGGAAACACCATATATTTT.

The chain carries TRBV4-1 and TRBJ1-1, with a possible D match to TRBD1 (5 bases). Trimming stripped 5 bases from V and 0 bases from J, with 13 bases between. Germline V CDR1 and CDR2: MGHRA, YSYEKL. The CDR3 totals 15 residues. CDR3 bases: TGCGCCAGCAGCTCGGAGGGGCAGATGAACACTGAAGCTTTCTTT. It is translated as CASSSEGQMNTEAFF.

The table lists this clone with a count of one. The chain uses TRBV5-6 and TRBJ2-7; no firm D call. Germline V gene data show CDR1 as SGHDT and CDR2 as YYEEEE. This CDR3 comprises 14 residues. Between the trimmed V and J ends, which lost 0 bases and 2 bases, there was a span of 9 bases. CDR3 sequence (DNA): TGTGCCAGCAGCTTGGCCGAAGACACCTACGAGCAGTACTTC. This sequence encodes CASSLAEDTYEQYF. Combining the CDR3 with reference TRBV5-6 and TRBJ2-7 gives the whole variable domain DAGVTQSPTHLIKTRGQQVTLRCSPKSGHDTVSWYQQALGQGPQFIFQYYEEEERQRGNFPDRFSGHQFPNYSSELNVNALLLGDSALYLCASSLAEDTYEQYFGPGTRLTVT.

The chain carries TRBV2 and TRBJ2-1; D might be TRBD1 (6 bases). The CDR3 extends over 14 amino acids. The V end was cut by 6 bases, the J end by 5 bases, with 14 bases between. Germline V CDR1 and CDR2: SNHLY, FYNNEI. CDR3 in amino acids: CASRGGQRNNEQFF. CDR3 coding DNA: TGTGCCAGCAGGGGCGGACAGCGAAACAATGAGCAGTTCTTC.

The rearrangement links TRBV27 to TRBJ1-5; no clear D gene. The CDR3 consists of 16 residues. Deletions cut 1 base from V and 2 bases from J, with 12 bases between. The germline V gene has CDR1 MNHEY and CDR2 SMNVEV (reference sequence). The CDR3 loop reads CASSLFGQIGNQPQHF. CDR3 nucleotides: TGTGCCAGCAGTTTATTTGGCCAGATTGGCAATCAGCCCCAGCATTTT.

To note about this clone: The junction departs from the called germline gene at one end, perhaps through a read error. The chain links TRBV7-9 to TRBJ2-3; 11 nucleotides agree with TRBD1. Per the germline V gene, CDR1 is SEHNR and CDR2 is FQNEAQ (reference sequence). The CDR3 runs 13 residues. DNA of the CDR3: TGTGCCAGCAGCTTAGCGTGGGGGACAGGGGGGGATTTT. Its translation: CASSLAWGTGGDF.

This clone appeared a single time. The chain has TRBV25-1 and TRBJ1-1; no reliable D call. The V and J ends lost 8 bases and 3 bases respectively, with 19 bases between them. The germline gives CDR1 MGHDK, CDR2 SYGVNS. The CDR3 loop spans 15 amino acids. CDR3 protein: CASRRVGWADTEAFF. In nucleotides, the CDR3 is TGTGCCAGCCGGCGGGTCGGGTGGGCAGACACTGAAGCTTTCTTT.

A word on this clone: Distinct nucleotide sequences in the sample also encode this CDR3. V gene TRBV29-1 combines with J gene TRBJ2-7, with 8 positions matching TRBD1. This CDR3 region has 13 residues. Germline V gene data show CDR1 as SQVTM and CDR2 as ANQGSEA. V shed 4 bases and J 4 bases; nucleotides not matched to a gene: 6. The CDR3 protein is CSVALDRGYEQYF. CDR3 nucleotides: TGCAGCGTTGCCCTCGACAGGGGTTACGAGCAGTACTTC.

For the CDR3, the DNA is TGTGCCACTTTTTCAGGCAGCTCCTACGAGCAGTACTTC. Residues: CATFSGSSYEQYF. V is TRBV15 and J is TRBJ2-7; D is uncertain. Germline lookup yields CDR1 LNHNV and CDR2 YYDKDF (reference sequence). This CDR3 region has 13 residues. Trimming took off 9 bases at V and 0 bases at J, with 12 bases between the two ends.

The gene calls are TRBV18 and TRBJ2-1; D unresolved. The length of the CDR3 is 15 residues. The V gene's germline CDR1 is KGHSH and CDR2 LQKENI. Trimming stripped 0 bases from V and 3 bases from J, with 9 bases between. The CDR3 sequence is CASSPPLRNYNEQFF. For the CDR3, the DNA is TGTGCCAGCTCACCACCGTTGCGGAACTACAATGAGCAGTTCTTC.

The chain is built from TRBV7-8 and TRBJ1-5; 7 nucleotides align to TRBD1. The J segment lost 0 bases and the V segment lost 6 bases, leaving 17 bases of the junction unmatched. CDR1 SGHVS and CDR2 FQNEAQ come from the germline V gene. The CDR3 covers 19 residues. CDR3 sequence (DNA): TGTGCCAGCAGAGCATTAGCCTCGGACAGGTTCCATAGCAATCAGCCCCAGCATTTT. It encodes CASRALASDRFHSNQPQHF. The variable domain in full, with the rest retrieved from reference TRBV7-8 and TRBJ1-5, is GAGVSQSPRYKVAKRGQDVALRCDPISGHVSLFWYQQALGQGPEFLTYFQNEAQLDKSGLPSDRFFAERPEGSVSTLKIQRTQQEDSAVYLCASRALASDRFHSNQPQHFGDGTRLSIL.

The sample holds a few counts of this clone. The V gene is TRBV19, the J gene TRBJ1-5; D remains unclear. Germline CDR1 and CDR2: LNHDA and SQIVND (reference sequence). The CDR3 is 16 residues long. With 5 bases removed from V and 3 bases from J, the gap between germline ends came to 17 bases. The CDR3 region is CASSPSPRVPNQPQHF. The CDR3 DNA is TGTGCCAGTAGTCCGTCCCCTCGGGTTCCCAATCAGCCCCAGCATTTT.

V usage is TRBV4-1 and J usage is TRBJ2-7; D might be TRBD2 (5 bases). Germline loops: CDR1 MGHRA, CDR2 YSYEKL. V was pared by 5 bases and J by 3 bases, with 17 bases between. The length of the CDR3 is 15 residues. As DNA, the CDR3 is TGCGCCAGCAGCGAGGGAGTCTGGGGAAACTACGAGCAGTACTTC. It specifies CASSEGVWGNYEQYF.

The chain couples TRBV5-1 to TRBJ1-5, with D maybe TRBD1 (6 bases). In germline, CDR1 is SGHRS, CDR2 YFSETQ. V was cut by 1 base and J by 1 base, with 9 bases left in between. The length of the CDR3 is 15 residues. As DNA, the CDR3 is TGCGCCAGCAGCTTGAGAGGGGGAAGCAATCAGCCCCAGCATTTT. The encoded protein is CASSLRGGSNQPQHF.